This T cell receptor beta chain comes out of a study of T cells in Graves' hyperthyroidism and ophthalmopathy. Overall study results and limits: Most thyroid clonotypes expanded above 0.001 were also detected in blood.

Regions amplified from RNA transcripts were the TCR beta CDR3 regions. HTBI primers were the set used in a first-round RT-PCR of the TCR CDR3. MiXCR, applied by TCRdb to the multiplex PCR reads, yields one record per CDR3 protein. This table holds around 520,000 distinct CDR3 sequences, about 14% found once. This clonotype has a count of ten or more. What it binds is not known. CDR3 size: 13 residues. Germline V gene sequence: CDR1 DFQATT, CDR2 SNEGSKA (reference sequence). Losses at the gene ends were 3 bases for V and 6 bases for J; bases not matched to a gene: 3. Diagnosing involved the use of clinical symptoms, serum thyroxine and TRAb, thyroid ultrasound and orbital computed tomography.

The chain has TRBV20-1 and TRBJ2-2; 8 bases are shared with TRBD1. The sequence came from a woman aged 35 to 49 with Graves' hyperthyroidism. Source material: blood. CDR3 in DNA: TGCAGTGCTAGGGACAGGGAGGCCGGGGAGCTGTTTTTT. It encodes CSARDREAGELFF.